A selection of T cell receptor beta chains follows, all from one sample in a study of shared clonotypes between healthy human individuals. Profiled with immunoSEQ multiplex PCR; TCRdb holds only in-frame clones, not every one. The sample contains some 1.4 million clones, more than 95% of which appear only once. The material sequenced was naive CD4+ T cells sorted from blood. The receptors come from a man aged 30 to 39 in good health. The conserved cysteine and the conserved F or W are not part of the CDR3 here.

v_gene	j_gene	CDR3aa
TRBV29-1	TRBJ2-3	SVEAGRTDTQY
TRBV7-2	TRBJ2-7	ASSLARTSGSVYEQY
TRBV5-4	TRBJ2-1	ASSVTSGSYNEQF
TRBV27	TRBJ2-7	ASSRPGLAGIAEQY
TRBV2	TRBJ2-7	ASRGGMISYEQY
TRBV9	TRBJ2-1	ASSVTPGNNEQF
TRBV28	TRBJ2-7	ASSPIAGTNEQY
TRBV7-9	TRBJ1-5	ASSLAGSGYFGNQPQH
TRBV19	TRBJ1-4	ASSRTQLGGKLF
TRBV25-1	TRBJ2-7	ASSQKPPPAGASYEQY
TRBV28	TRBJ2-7	ASKLQSSYEQY
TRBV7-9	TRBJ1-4	ASSLELGVLF
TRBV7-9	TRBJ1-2	ASSLSENGYT
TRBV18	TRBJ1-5	ASSPPGSNQPQH
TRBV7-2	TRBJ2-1	ASSLSGGSFYNEQF
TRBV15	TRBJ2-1	ATSRRGLADKRLLNEQF